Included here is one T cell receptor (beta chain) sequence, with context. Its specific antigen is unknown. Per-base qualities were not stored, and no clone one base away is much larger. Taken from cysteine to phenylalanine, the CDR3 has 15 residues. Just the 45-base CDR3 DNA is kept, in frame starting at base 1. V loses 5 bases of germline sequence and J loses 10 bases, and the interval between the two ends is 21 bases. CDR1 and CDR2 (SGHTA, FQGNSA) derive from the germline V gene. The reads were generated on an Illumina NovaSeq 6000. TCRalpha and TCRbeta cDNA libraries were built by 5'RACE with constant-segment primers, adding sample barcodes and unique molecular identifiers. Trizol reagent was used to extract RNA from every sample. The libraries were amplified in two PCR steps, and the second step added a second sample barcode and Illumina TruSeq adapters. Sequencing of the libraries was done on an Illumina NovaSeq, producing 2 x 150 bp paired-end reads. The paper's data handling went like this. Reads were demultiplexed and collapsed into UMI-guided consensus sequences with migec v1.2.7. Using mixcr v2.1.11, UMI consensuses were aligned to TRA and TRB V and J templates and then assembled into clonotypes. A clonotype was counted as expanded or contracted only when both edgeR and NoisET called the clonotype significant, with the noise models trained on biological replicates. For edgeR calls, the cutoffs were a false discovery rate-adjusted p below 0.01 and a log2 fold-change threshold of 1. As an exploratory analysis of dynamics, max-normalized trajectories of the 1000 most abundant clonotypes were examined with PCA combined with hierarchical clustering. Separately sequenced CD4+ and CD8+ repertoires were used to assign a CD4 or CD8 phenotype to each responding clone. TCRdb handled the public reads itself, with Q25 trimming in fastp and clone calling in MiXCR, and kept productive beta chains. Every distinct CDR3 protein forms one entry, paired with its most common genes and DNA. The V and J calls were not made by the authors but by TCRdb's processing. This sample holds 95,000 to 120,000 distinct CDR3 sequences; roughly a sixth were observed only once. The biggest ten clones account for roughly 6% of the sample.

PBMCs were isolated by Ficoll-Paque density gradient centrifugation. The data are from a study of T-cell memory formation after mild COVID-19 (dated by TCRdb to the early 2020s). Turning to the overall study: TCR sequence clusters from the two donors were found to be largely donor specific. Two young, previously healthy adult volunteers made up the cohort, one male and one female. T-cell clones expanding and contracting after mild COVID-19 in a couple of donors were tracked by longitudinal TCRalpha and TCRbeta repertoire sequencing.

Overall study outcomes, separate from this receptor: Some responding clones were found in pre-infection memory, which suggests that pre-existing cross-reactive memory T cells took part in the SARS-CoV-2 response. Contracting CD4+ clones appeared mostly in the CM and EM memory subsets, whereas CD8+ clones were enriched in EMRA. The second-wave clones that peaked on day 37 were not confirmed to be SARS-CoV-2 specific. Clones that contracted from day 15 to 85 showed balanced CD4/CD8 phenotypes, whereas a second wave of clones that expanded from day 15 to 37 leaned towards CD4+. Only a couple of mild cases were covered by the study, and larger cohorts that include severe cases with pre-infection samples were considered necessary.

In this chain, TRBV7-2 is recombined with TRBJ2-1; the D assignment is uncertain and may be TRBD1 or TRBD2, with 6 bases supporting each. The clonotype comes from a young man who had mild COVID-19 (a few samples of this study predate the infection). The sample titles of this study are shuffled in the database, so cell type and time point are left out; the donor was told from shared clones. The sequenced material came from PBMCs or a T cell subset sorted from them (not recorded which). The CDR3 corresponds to CASSGRGPLVVEQFF. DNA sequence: TGTGCCAGCAGCGGACGGGGGCCCCTCGTCGTGGAGCAGTTCTTC.